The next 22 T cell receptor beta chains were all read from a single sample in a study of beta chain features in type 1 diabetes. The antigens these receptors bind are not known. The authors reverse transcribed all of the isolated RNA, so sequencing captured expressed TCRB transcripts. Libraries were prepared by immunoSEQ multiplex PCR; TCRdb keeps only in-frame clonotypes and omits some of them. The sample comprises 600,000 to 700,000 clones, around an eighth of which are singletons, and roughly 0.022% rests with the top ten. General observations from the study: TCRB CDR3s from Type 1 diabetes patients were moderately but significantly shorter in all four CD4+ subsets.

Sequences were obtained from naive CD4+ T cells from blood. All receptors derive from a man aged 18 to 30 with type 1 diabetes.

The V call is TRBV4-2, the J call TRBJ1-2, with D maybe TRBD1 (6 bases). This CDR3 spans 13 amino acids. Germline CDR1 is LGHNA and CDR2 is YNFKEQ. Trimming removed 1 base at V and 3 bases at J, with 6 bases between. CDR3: CASSQGTDYGYTF. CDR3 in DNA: TGTGCCAGCAGCCAAGGGACAGACTATGGCTACACCTTC.

The CDR3 spells CSVEGGVATNEKLFF. The CDR3 region has the DNA TGCAGCGTTGAGGGCGGCGTTGCAACTAATGAAAAACTGTTTTTT. The chain employs TRBV29-1 and TRBJ1-4, with D unclear. This CDR3 is 15 amino acids long. The V gene's germline CDR1 is SQVTM and CDR2 ANQGSEA. With 3 bases removed from V and 0 bases from J, the gap between germline ends came to 11 bases.

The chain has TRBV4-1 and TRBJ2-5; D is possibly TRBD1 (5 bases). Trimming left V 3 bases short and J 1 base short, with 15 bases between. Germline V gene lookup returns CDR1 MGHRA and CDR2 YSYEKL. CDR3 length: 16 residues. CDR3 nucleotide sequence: TGCGCCAGCAGCCAGACCCGTGGGGCAGGCCAAGAGACCCAGTACTTC. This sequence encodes CASSQTRGAGQETQYF.

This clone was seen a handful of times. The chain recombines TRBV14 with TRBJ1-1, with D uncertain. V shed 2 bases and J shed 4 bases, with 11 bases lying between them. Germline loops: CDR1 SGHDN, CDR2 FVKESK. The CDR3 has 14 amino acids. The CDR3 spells CASSQWGIGTEAFF. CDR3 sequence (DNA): TGTGCCAGCAGCCAATGGGGAATCGGCACTGAAGCTTTCTTT.

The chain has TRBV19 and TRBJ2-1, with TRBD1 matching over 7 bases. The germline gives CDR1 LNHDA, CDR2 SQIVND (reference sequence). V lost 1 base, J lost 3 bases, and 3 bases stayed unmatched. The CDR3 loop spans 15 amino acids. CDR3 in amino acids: CASSIGTGFYNEQFF. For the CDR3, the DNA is TGTGCCAGTAGTATAGGGACAGGATTCTACAATGAGCAGTTCTTC.

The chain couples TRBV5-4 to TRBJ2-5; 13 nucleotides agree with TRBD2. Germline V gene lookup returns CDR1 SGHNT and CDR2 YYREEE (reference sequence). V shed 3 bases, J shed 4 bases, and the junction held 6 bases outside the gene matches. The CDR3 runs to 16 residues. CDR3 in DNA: TGTGCCAGCAGCTATGGACTAGCGGGGGATCGAGAGACCCAGTACTTC. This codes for CASSYGLAGDRETQYF.

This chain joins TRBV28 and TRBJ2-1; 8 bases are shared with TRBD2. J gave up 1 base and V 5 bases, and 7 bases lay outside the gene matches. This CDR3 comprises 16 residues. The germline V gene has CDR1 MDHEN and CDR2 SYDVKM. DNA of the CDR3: TGTGCCAGCAGTGGACATAGCGGGGTGTCCTACAATGAGCAGTTCTTC. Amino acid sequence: CASSGHSGVSYNEQFF.

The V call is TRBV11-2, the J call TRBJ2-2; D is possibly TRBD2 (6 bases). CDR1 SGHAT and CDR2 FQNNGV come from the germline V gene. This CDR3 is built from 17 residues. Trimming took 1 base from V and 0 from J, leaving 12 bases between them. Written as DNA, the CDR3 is TGTGCCAGCAGCTTAGCCCGGGACTCCGCGAACACCGGGGAGCTGTTTTTT. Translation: CASSLARDSANTGELFF.

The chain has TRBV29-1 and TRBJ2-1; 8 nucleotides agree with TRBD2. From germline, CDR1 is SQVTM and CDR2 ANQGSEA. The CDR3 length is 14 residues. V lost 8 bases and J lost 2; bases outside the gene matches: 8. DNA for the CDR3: TGCAGCTACAGCGGGCGGGGGGCCTACAATGAGCAGTTCTTC. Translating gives CSYSGRGAYNEQFF.

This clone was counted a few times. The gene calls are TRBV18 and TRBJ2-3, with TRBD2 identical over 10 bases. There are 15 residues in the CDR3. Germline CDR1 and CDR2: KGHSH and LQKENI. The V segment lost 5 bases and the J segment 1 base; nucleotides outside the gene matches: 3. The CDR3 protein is CASSAGTSGTDTQYF. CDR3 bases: TGTGCCAGCTCAGCCGGGACTAGCGGCACAGATACGCAGTATTTT.

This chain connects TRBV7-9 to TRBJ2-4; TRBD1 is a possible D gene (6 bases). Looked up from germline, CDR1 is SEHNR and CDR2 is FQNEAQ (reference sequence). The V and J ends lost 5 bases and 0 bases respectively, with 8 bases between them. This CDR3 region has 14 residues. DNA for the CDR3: TGTGCCAGCAGCCCGGACAGAGCCAAAAACATTCAGTACTTC. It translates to CASSPDRAKNIQYF.

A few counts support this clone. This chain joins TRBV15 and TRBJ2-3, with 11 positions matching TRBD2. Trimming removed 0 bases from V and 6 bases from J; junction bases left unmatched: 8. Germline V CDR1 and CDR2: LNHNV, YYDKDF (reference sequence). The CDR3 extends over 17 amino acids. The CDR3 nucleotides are TGTGCCACCAGCAGAGAGTTTAGCGGGGGGGCAATGGATACGCAGTATTTT. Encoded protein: CATSREFSGGAMDTQYF.

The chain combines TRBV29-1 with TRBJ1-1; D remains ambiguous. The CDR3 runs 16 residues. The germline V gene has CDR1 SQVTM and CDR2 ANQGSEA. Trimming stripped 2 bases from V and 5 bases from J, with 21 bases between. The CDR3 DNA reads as TGCAGCGTTGAATTCGCCGTGGGAGGGTTGGGAACTGAAGCTTTCTTT. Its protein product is CSVEFAVGGLGTEAFF.

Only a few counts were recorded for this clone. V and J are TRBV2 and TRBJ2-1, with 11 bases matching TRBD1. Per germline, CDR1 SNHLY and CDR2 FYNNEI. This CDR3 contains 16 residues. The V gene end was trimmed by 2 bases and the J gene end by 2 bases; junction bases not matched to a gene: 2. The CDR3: CASSEQGQGAYNEQFF. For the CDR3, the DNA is TGTGCCAGCAGTGAACAGGGACAGGGGGCCTACAATGAGCAGTTCTTC.

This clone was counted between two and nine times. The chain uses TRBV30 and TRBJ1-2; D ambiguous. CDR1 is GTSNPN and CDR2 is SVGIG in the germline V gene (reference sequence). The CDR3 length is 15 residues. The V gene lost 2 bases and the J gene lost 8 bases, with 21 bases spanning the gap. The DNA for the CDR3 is TGTGCCTGGAGTACCGGGCCCCTTCTCCCCCAAGGCTACACCTTC. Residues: CAWSTGPLLPQGYTF. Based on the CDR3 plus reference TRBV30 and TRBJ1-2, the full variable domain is SQTIHQWPATLVQPVGSPLSLECTVEGTSNPNLYWYRQAAGRGLQLLFYSVGIGQISSEVPQNLSASRPQDRQFILSSKKLLLSDSGFYLCAWSTGPLLPQGYTFGSGTRLTVV.

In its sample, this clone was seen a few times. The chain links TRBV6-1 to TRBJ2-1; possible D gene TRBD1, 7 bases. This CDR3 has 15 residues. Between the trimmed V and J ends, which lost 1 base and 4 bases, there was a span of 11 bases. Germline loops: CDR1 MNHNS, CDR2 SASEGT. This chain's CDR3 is CASSEGTGLYNEQFF. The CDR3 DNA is TGTGCCAGCAGTGAAGGGACAGGACTATACAATGAGCAGTTCTTC.

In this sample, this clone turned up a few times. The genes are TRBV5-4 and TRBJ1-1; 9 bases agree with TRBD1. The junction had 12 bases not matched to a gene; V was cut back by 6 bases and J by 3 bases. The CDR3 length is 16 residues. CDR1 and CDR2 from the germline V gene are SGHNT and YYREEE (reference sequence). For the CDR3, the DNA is TGTGCCAGCACTCCCCGGGGAGGACAGGGGTACACTGAAGCTTTCTTT. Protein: CASTPRGGQGYTEAFF.

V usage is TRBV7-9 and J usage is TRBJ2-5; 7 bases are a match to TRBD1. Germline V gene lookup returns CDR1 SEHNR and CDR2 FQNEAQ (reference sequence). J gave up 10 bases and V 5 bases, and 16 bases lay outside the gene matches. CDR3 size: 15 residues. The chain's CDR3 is CASSHRLGQLEVQYF. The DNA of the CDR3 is TGTGCCAGCAGCCACCGCCTGGGACAGTTGGAGGTCCAGTACTTC.

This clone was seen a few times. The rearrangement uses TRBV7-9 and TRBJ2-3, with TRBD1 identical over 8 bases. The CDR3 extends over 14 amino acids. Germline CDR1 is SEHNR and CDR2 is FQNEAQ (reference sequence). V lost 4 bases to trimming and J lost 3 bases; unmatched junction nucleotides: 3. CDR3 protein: CASSWTGITDTQYF. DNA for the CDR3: TGTGCCAGCAGCTGGACAGGGATTACAGATACGCAGTATTTT.

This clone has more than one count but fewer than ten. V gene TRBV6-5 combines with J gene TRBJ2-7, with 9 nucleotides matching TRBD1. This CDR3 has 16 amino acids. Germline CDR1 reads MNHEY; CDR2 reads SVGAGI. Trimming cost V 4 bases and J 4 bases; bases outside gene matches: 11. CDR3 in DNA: TGTGCCAGCAGTTCCACAGGGGGCGATCTCTTTTACGAGCAGTACTTC. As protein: CASSSTGGDLFYEQYF.

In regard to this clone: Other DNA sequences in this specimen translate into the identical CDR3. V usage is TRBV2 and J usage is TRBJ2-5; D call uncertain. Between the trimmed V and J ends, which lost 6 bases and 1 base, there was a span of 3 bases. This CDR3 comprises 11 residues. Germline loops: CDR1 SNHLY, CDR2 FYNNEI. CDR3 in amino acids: CASRVQETQYF. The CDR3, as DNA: TGTGCCAGCAGGGTCCAAGAGACCCAGTACTTC.

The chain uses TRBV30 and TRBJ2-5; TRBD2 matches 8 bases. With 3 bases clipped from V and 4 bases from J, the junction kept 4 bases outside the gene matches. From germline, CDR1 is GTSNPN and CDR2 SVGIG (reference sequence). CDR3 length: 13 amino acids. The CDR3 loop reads CAWSGGVGETQYF. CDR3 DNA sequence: TGTGCCTGGAGCGGGGGGGTAGGAGAGACCCAGTACTTC.